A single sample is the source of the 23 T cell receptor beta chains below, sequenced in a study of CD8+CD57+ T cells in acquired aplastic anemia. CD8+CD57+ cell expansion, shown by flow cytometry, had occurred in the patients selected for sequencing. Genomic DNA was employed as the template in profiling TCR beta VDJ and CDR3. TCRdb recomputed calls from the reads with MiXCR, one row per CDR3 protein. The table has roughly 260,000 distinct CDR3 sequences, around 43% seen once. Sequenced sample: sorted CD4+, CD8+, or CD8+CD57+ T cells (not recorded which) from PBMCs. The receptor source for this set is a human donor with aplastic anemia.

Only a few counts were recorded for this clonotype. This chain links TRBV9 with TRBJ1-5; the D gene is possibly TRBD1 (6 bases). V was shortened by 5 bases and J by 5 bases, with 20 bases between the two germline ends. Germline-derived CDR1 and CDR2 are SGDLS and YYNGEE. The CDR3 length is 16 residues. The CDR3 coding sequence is TGTGCCAGCAGTGTTTGGGGGGGCGAGAGCGATCAGCCCCAGCATTTT. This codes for CASSVWGGESDQPQHF.

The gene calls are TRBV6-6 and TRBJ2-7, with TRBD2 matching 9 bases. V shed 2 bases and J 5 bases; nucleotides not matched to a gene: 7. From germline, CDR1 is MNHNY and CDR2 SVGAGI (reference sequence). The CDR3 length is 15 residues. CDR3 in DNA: TGTGCCAGCAGTTACCCGCGGGAGGGCCGCGACGAGCAGTACTTC. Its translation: CASSYPREGRDEQYF.

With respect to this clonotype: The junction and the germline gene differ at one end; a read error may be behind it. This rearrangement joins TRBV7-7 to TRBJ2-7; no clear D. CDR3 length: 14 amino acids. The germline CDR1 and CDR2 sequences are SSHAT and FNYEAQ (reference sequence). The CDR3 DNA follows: TGTGCTAGCAGCCCCGTTACCGGGTTCTACGAGCAGTACTTC. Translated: CASSPVTGFYEQYF.

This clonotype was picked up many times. Here the CDR3 DNA reads TGTGCCAGCAGTTACTCCGGGACCTACCTCCACTTT. It translates to CASSYSGTYLHF. This rearrangement joins TRBV6-5 to TRBJ1-6; D is perhaps TRBD1 (5 bases). This CDR3 comprises 12 residues. Trimming removed 0 bases from V and 15 bases from J, with 9 bases in between. Germline loops: CDR1 MNHEY, CDR2 SVGAGI.

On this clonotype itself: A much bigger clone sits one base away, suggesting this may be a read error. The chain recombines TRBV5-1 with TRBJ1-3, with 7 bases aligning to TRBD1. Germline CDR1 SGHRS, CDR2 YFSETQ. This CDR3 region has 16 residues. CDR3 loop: CASSLGGQTSGNTVYF. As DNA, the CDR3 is TGCGCCAGCAGCTTGGGGGGACAGACCTCTGGAAACACCGTATATTTT.

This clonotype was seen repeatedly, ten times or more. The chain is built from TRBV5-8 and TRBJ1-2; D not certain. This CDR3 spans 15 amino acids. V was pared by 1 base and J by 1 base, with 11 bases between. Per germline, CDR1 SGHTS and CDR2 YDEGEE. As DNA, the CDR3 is TGTGCCAGCAGCTTGCGCGTGGAACATAACTATGGCTACACCTTC. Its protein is CASSLRVEHNYGYTF.

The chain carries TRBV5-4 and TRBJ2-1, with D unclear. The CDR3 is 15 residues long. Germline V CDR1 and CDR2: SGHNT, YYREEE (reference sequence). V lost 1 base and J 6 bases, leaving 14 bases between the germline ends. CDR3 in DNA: TGTGCCAGCAGCTTGTTGTCTAGTGGCCGCAATGAGCAGTTCTTC. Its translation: CASSLLSSGRNEQFF.

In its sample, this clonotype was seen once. The CDR3 spells CASSEFQGNGAQFF. CDR3 DNA sequence: TGTGCCAGTAGTGAGTTCCAGGGAAACGGGGCGCAGTTCTTC. This chain uses TRBV19 with TRBJ2-1; D tentatively reads TRBD1 or TRBD2 (5 bases each). Germline V lookup: CDR1 LNHDA, CDR2 SQIVND (reference sequence). There are 14 residues in the CDR3. Trimming shortened V by 5 bases and J by 12 bases, and 20 bases separated the two germline ends.

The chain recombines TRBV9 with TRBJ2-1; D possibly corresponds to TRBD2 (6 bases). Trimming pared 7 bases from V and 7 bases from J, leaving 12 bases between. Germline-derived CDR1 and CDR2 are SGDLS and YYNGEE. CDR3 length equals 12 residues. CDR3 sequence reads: CASSGRGNEQFF. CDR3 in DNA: TGTGCCAGCTCGGGACGGGGGAATGAGCAGTTCTTC.

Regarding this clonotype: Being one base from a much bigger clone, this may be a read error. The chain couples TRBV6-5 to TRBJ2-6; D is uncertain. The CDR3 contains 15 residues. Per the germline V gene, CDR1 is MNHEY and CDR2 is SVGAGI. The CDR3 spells CAGSYVVSGANVLTF. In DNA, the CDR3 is TGTGCCGGCAGTTACGTAGTGTCTGGGGCCAACGTCCTGACTTTC.

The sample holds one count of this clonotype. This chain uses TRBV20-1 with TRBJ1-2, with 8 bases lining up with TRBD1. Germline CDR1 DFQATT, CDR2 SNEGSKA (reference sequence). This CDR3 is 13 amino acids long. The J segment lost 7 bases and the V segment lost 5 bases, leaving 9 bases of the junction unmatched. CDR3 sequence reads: CSAPNQGAAGYTF. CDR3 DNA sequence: TGCAGTGCTCCGAACCAGGGGGCCGCTGGCTACACCTTC.

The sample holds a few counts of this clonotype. DNA of the CDR3: TGTGCCAGCAGTGAAAGGTGGGGCGGCAATCAGCCCCAGCATTTT. Protein: CASSERWGGNQPQHF. This chain uses TRBV6-1 with TRBJ1-5; possibly TRBD1 for D (5 bases). The CDR3 runs 15 residues. V was trimmed by 2 bases and J by 2 bases, leaving 10 bases between them. Looked up from germline, CDR1 is MNHNS and CDR2 is SASEGT.

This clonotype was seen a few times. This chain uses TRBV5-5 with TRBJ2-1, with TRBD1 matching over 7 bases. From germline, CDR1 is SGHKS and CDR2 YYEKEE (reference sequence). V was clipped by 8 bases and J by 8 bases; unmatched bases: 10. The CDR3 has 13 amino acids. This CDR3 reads CASRRAQGDEQFF. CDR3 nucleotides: TGTGCCAGTCGCCGGGCCCAGGGGGATGAGCAGTTCTTC.

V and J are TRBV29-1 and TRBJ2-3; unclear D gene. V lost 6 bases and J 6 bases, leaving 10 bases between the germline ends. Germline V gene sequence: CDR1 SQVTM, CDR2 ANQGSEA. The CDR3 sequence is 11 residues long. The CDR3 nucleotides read TGCAGCGTACGATCCGGGGATACGCAGTATTTT. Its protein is CSVRSGDTQYF.

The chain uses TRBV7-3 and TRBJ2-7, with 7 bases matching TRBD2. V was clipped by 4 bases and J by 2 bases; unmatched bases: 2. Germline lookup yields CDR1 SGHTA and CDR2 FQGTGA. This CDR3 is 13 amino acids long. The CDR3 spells CASSSGLAYEQYF. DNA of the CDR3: TGTGCCAGCAGCTCCGGACTAGCCTACGAGCAGTACTTC.

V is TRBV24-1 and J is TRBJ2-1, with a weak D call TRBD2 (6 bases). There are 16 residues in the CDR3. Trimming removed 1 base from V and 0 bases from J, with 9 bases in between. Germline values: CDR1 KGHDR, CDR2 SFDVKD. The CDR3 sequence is CATSDFAGNSYNEQFF. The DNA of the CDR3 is TGTGCCACCAGTGATTTTGCGGGGAACTCCTACAATGAGCAGTTCTTC.

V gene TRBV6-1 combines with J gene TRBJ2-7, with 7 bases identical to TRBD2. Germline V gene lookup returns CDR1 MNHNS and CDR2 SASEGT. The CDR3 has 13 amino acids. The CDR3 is CAISPGTTYEQYV. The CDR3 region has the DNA TGTGCCATCAGTCCCGGGACTACCTACGAGCAGTACGTC.

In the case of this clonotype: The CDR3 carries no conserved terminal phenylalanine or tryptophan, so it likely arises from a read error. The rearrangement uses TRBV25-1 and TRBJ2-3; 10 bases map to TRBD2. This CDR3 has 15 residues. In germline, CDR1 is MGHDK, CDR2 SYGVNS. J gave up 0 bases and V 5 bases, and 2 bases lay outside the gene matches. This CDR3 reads CASSQTSGSTDTQYS. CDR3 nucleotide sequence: TGTGCCAGCAGTCAGACTAGCGGGAGCACAGATACGCAGTATTCT.

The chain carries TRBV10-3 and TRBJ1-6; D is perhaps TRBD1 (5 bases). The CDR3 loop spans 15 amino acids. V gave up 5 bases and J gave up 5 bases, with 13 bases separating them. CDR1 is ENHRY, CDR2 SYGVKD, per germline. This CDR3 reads CAISPIDSNNSPLHF. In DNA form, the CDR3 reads TGTGCCATCAGTCCCATTGACAGTAATAATTCACCCCTCCACTTT.

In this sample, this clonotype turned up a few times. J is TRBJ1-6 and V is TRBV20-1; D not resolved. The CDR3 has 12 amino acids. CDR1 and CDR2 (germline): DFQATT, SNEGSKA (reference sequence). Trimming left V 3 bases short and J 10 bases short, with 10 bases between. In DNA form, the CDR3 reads TGCAGTGCTAGTGAGGGAACCTCACCCCTCCACTTT. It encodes CSASEGTSPLHF.

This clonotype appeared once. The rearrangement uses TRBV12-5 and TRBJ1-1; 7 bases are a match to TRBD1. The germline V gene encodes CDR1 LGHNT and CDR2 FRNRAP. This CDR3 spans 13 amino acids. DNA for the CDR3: TGTGCCAGCGGCTGGGAGGGACAGCTTGAAGCTTTCTTT. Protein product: CASGWEGQLEAFF.

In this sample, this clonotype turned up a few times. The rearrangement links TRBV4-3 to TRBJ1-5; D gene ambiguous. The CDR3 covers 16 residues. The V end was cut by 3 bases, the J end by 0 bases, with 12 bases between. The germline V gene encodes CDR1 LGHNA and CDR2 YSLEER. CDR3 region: CASSQDARGSNQPQHF. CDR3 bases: TGCGCCAGCAGCCAGGATGCTCGGGGTAGCAATCAGCCCCAGCATTTT.

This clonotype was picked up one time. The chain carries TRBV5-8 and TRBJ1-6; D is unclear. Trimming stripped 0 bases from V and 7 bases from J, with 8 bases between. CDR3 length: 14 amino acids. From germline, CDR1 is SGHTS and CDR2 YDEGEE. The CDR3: CASSLAGRNSPLHF. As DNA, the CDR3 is TGTGCCAGCAGCTTGGCTGGTCGCAATTCACCCCTCCACTTT.